The rows below give T cell receptor beta chains drawn from one sample of a study of blood T cell repertoires in COVID-19. Here immunoSEQ multiplex PCR was the method, and the copy in TCRdb shows in-frame clones only, minus some. The sample lists more than 150,000 clones; roughly three quarters were seen once. The sample consisted of PBMCs or T cells enriched from blood (not recorded which). The receptors stem from a man in his fifties or sixties who had been exposed to COVID-19. Each CDR3 is given with its conserved first and last residue. Each record gives: J gene, V gene, clone size, D gene, CDR3 protein, CDR3 DNA. The D gene is left open where the match is weak. The size entry is marked missing in some rows and otherwise reads once, few, many or a size class.

TRBJ2-7 | TRBV5-4 | NA | NA | CASSTWRATGAEQYF | TGTGCCAGCAGCACGTGGAGGGCTACTGGAGCGGAGCAGTACTTC
TRBJ1-1 | TRBV12-3/TRBV12-4 | NA | TRBD1 | CATGTGMGEAFF | TGTGCCACCGGGACAGGGATGGGTGAAGCTTTCTTT
TRBJ1-6 | TRBV10-3 | few | NA | CAISERGGLGSPLHF | TGTGCCATCAGTGAGCGGGGGGGGCTTGGTTCACCCCTCCACTTT
TRBJ1-2 | TRBV18 | once | NA | CASSPPSDRVSGGYTF | TGTGCCAGCTCACCACCGAGTGACAGAGTCTCTGGCGGCTACACCTTC
TRBJ1-2 | TRBV7-2 | once | NA | CASSLAPGWIGRYTF | TGTGCCAGCAGCTTAGCGCCGGGGTGGATCGGTCGCTACACCTTC
TRBJ2-2 | TRBV29-1 | few | TRBD2 | CSVESWLAGGAGELFF | TGCAGCGTTGAATCGTGGCTAGCGGGAGGCGCCGGGGAGCTGTTTTTT
TRBJ2-7 | TRBV14 | NA | TRBD1 | CASSHTWTGGLDEQYF | TGTGCCAGCAGCCATACCTGGACAGGGGGTTTAGACGAGCAGTACTTC
TRBJ1-5 | TRBV28 | NA | NA | CASRPQGLSNQPQHF | TGTGCCAGCAGACCACAGGGATTAAGCAATCAGCCCCAGCATTTT
TRBJ2-1 | TRBV7-9 | NA | NA | CASSFAGKGPSNEQFF | TGTGCCAGCAGCTTCGCGGGGAAAGGGCCTAGCAATGAGCAGTTCTTC
TRBJ2-7 | TRBV30 | NA | NA | CAWSVRGRNEQYF | TGTGCCTGGAGTGTACGGGGAAGGAACGAGCAGTACTTC
TRBJ2-6 | TRBV3-1/TRBV3-2 | NA | TRBD2 | CASSQITGGSGANVLTF | TGTGCCAGCAGCCAAATTACGGGGGGGTCAGGGGCCAACGTCCTGACTTTC
TRBJ2-3 | TRBV6-2/TRBV6-3 | NA | TRBD2 | CASSLAATSTDTQYF | TGTGCCAGCAGTCTAGCGGCTACTAGCACAGATACGCAGTATTTT
TRBJ1-1 | TRBV29-1 | NA | NA | CSVASGGGTEAFF | TGCAGCGTTGCTTCGGGGGGAGGCACTGAAGCTTTCTTT
TRBJ1-5 | TRBV12-3/TRBV12-4 | few | NA | CASNHRVGQPQHF | TGTGCCAGCAACCACAGGGTCGGGCAGCCCCAGCATTTT
TRBJ1-2 | TRBV30 | NA | TRBD1 | CAWKGQGVDGYTF | TGTGCCTGGAAAGGACAGGGGGTAGATGGCTACACCTTC
TRBJ2-1 | TRBV5-1 | NA | NA | CASSDALVEQFF | TGCGCCAGCAGCGACGCACTAGTAGAGCAGTTCTTC
TRBJ1-6 | TRBV19 | NA | TRBD1 | CASSSGTEDSPLHF | TGTGCCAGTAGCTCCGGGACAGAGGATTCACCCCTCCACTTT
TRBJ2-2 | TRBV11-3 | NA | TRBD2 | CASSDQGLAGAGELFF | TGTGCCAGCAGCGATCAGGGACTAGCGGGAGCCGGGGAGCTGTTTTTT
TRBJ1-5 | TRBV29-1 | NA | TRBD1 | CSVGGQGYQPQHF | TGCAGCGTTGGGGGACAGGGTTATCAGCCCCAGCATTTT
TRBJ2-2 | TRBV27 | few | TRBD2 | CASSSQRERTGELFF | TGTGCCAGCAGTTCCCAGCGGGAGAGGACCGGGGAGCTGTTTTTT
TRBJ2-7 | TRBV7-9 | NA | NA | CASSLGQYNEQYF | TGTGCCAGCAGCTTAGGACAGTACAACGAGCAGTACTTC
TRBJ2-7 | TRBV5-1 | NA | TRBD2 | CASSLAPSGFYEQYF | TGCGCCAGCAGCTTGGCGCCTAGCGGGTTCTACGAGCAGTACTTC
TRBJ1-1 | TRBV11-3 | NA | NA | CASSSLEGHSGWAAFF | TGTGCCAGCAGCTCCCTGGAGGGGCATTCAGGGTGGGCGGCTTTCTTT
TRBJ2-2 | TRBV19 | NA | TRBD1 | CASRRDRESTGELFF | TGTGCCAGTAGAAGAGACAGGGAGTCCACCGGGGAGCTGTTTTTT
TRBJ2-7 | TRBV27 | NA | TRBD1 | CASSLTGNEQYF | TGTGCCAGCAGTTTGACAGGGAACGAGCAGTACTTC
TRBJ1-5 | TRBV7-9 | NA | NA | CASSLAGGINQPQHF | TGTGCCAGCAGCTTAGCGGGGGGGATCAATCAGCCCCAGCATTTT
TRBJ1-4 | TRBV5-1 | NA | NA | CASSLARDPSEKLFF | TGCGCCAGCAGCTTGGCACGAGATCCGTCCGAAAAACTGTTTTTT
TRBJ1-1 | TRBV3-1/TRBV3-2 | NA | TRBD1 | CASSQAGTGGYTEAFF | TGTGCCAGCAGCCAGGCTGGGACAGGGGGATACACTGAAGCTTTCTTT
TRBJ2-7 | TRBV28 | NA | NA | CASSSGPPYEQYF | TGTGCCAGCAGTTCAGGCCCCCCCTACGAGCAGTACTTC
TRBJ2-1 | TRBV19 | NA | NA | CASSIGAANNEQFF | TGTGCCAGTAGTATTGGGGCAGCCAACAATGAGCAGTTCTTC
TRBJ1-1 | TRBV7-3 | NA | TRBD1 | CASRFEDRDTEAFF | TGTGCCAGCAGGTTCGAGGACAGGGACACTGAAGCTTTCTTT
TRBJ1-6 | TRBV5-1 | once | NA | CASSGGVSGVNSPLHF | TGCGCCAGCAGCGGAGGGGTGTCTGGTGTTAATTCACCCCTCCACTTT
TRBJ1-2 | TRBV5-1 | NA | NA | CASSLARNYGYTF | TGCGCCAGCAGCTTGGCCCGGAACTATGGCTACACCTTC
TRBJ2-1 | TRBV10-3 | NA | TRBD2 | CAISRALREGYNEQFF | TGTGCCATCAGTCGGGCTCTGCGGGAGGGCTATAATGAGCAGTTCTTC
TRBJ1-2 | TRBV12-3/TRBV12-4 | NA | TRBD1 | CASSLGTVGGYTF | TGTGCCAGCAGTCTCGGGACAGTCGGTGGCTACACCTTC
TRBJ1-1 | TRBV4-1 | NA | TRBD1 | CASSQTFTGQGNTEAFF | TGCGCCAGCAGCCAAACCTTTACAGGACAGGGGAACACTGAAGCTTTCTTT
TRBJ1-4 | TRBV2 | NA | TRBD1 | CATRKQGASEKLFF | TGTGCCACCAGGAAACAGGGGGCGAGTGAAAAACTGTTTTTT
TRBJ1-2 | TRBV5-8 | NA | TRBD1 | CASSLTGAYGYTF | TGTGCCAGCAGCTTGACAGGGGCCTATGGCTACACCTTC
TRBJ2-7 | TRBV19 | NA | TRBD2 | CASRGLAGRKVEQYF | TGTGCCAGTAGGGGACTAGCGGGAAGGAAGGTCGAGCAGTACTTC
TRBJ2-5 | TRBV6-5 | few | NA | CASSYSEWVETQYF | TGTGCCAGCAGTTACTCGGAGTGGGTGGAGACCCAGTACTTC
TRBJ1-2 | TRBV5-1 | NA | TRBD1 | CASSLEGTGRDGYTF | TGCGCCAGCAGCTTGGAAGGGACAGGGAGGGATGGCTACACCTTC
TRBJ1-1 | TRBV30 | NA | NA | CAWRQGPEAFF | TGTGCCTGGAGACAGGGTCCTGAAGCTTTCTTT
TRBJ1-2 | TRBV5-1 | NA | TRBD1 | CASSLATGGTYGYTF | TGCGCCAGCAGCTTGGCAACAGGGGGAACCTATGGCTACACCTTC
TRBJ1-1 | TRBV30 | NA | NA | CAWSVRGLLNTEAFF | TGTGCCTGGAGTGTACGCGGCTTACTGAACACTGAAGCTTTCTTT
TRBJ1-2 | TRBV6-5 | NA | NA | CASSYSGQIVGGYTF | TGTGCCAGCAGTTACTCCGGACAGATCGTGGGTGGCTACACCTTC
TRBJ2-2 | TRBV6-2/TRBV6-3 | few | NA | CASSYLGLQGAGELFF | TGTGCCAGCAGTTACTTGGGCCTTCAGGGCGCCGGGGAGCTGTTTTTT
TRBJ1-4 | TRBV6-5 | NA | TRBD1 | CASSYALTGEEEKLFF | TGTGCCAGCAGTTACGCGCTGACAGGGGAAGAGGAAAAACTGTTTTTT
TRBJ1-1 | TRBV7-3 | NA | NA | CASSLKGAVTEAFF | TGTGCCAGCAGCTTAAAAGGAGCGGTCACTGAAGCTTTCTTT
TRBJ1-5 | TRBV7-8 | NA | TRBD1 | CASSGTGNTAGNQPQHF | TGTGCCAGCAGTGGGACAGGAAACACGGCGGGCAATCAGCCCCAGCATTTT